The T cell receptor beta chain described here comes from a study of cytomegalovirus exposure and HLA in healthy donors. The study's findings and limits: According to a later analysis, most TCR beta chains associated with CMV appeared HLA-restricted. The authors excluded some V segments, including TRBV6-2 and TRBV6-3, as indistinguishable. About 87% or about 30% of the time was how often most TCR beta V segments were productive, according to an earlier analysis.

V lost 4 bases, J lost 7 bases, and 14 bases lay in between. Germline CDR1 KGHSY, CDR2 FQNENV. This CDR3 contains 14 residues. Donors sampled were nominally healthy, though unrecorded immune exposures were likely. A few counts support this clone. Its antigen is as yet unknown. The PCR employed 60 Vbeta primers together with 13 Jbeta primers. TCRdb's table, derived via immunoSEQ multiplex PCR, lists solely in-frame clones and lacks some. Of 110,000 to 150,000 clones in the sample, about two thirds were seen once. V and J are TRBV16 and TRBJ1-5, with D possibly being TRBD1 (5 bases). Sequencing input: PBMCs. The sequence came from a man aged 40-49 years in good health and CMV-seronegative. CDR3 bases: TGTGCCAGCAGCCCTGACAGTCTCAGGCAGCCCCAGCATTTT. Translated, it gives CASSPDSLRQPQHF. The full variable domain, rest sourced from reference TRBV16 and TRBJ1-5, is GEEVAQTPKHLVRGEGQKAKLYCAPIKGHSYVFWYQQVLKNEFKFLISFQNENVFDETGMPKERFSAKCLPNSPCSLEIQATKLEDSAVYFCASSPDSLRQPQHFGDGTRLSIL.